A single sample gave rise to the 25 T cell receptor beta chains below, sequenced in a study of blood T cell repertoires in COVID-19. Produced via immunoSEQ multiplex PCR; TCRdb's table is partial and in-frame only. The profile shows approximately 320,000 clones, roughly 87% of them singletons. Sequencing was performed on PBMCs or T cells enriched from blood (not recorded which). Receptor source: a woman younger than 30 who had recovered from COVID-19.

This clone was seen a handful of times. The J gene is TRBJ1-2, the V gene TRBV4-3, with D possibly matching TRBD1 (5 bases). Germline CDR1 reads LGHNA; CDR2 reads YSLEER. This CDR3 is built from 14 residues. Trimming left V 0 bases short and J 8 bases short, with 13 bases between. CDR3 DNA: TGCGCCAGCAGCCAAGATGTTTACGGGGGAGGCTACACCTTC. The encoded protein is CASSQDVYGGGYTF.

This clone was observed at least ten times. V is TRBV11-3 and J is TRBJ2-2; D gene ambiguous. The length of the CDR3 is 12 residues. The germline gives CDR1 SGHNT, CDR2 YENEEA. V was clipped by 5 bases and J by 6 bases, with 7 bases between them. The CDR3 protein is CASSQSSGELFF. The CDR3 DNA reads TGTGCCAGCAGCCAGTCCTCCGGGGAGCTGTTTTTT.

This clone was observed once. The rearrangement uses TRBV9 and TRBJ2-6, with D possibly TRBD1 on 5 matching bases. Germline CDR1 SGDLS, CDR2 YYNGEE. Deletions cut 5 bases from V and 2 bases from J, with 11 bases between. The CDR3 consists of 15 residues. In nucleotides, the CDR3 is TGTGCCAGCAGTAAAACAGGTACTGGGGCCAACGTCCTGACTTTC. Its translation is CASSKTGTGANVLTF.

The V gene is TRBV28, the J gene TRBJ2-2; D is ambiguous. CDR1 is MDHEN, CDR2 SYDVKM, per germline. The length of the CDR3 is 15 residues. The V and J ends lost 8 bases and 0 bases respectively, with 13 bases between them. CDR3 amino acids: CASGERFANTGELFF. The CDR3 DNA follows: TGTGCCAGCGGCGAGAGGTTCGCGAACACCGGGGAGCTGTTTTTT. Supplemented by reference TRBV28 and TRBJ2-2, the full variable domain reads DVKVTQSSRYLVKRTGEKVFLECVQDMDHENMFWYRQDPGLGLRLIYFSYDVKMKEKGDIPEGYSVSREKKERFSLILESASTNQTSMYLCASGERFANTGELFFGEGSRLTVL.

Here the CDR3 reads CASRYDRGDLHLNQPQHF. For the CDR3, the DNA is TGTGCCAGCAGATACGACAGGGGGGACCTGCATCTCAATCAGCCCCAGCATTTT. The chain is built from TRBV6-2 or TRBV6-3 and TRBJ1-5; 9 nucleotides line up with TRBD1. The CDR3 loop spans 18 amino acids. In germline, CDR1 is MNHEY, CDR2 SVGEGT. With V trimmed by 6 bases and J by 3 bases, 15 bases remained unmatched.

This clone was counted between two and nine times. J is TRBJ1-3 and V is TRBV27; D unresolved. The CDR3 has 13 residues. Between the trimmed V and J ends, which lost 6 bases and 8 bases, there was a span of 14 bases. The germline gives CDR1 MNHEY, CDR2 SMNVEV (reference sequence). The chain's CDR3 is CASSRRLGDTIYF. The CDR3 DNA is TGTGCCAGCAGCCGGAGACTCGGGGACACCATATATTTT.

The V and J genes are TRBV5-1 and TRBJ2-7; 9 bases line up with TRBD2. Unmatched junction bases numbered 13, after V lost 0 bases and J lost 0 bases. This CDR3 spans 19 amino acids. Germline assignment: CDR1 SGHRS and CDR2 YFSETQ. The CDR3 region is CASSLGRLAGISSSYEQYF. The CDR3 bases are TGCGCCAGCAGCTTGGGGCGCCTAGCGGGGATCTCCAGCTCCTACGAGCAGTACTTC.

This chain connects TRBV5-6 to TRBJ1-3; weak D call: TRBD1 (6 bases). The CDR3 covers 13 residues. Germline lookup yields CDR1 SGHDT and CDR2 YYEEEE. The ends were cut back, 2 bases at V and 9 bases at J, with 12 bases in the middle. The CDR3 reads CASSLDQGSTIYF. The CDR3 coding sequence is TGTGCCAGCAGCTTAGACCAGGGGAGCACCATATATTTT.

The chain uses TRBV7-6 and TRBJ1-2, with TRBD1 matching 10 bases. CDR3 length equals 16 residues. Per germline, CDR1 SGHVS and CDR2 FNYEAQ. V gave up 2 bases and J gave up 5 bases; unmatched junction bases: 8. The CDR3 loop reads CASSLSLGQGNYGYTF. The CDR3 bases are TGTGCCAGCAGCTTAAGTTTGGGACAGGGGAATTATGGCTACACCTTC.

This chain connects TRBV5-6 to TRBJ2-3, with a possible D match to TRBD1 (6 bases). This CDR3 comprises 16 residues. Trimming stripped 4 bases from V and 6 bases from J, with 21 bases between. The V gene's germline CDR1 is SGHDT and CDR2 YYEEEE. The DNA for the CDR3 is TGTGCCAGCAGCCGGATGACAGGCGACACAAGGGATACGCAGTATTTT. The encoded protein is CASSRMTGDTRDTQYF.

The J gene is TRBJ2-1, the V gene TRBV24-1, with 9 bases that match TRBD2. J lost 8 bases, V lost 3 bases, and 10 bases had no gene match. CDR1 is KGHDR and CDR2 is SFDVKD in the germline V gene. The CDR3 totals 16 residues. In nucleotides, the CDR3 is TGTGCCACCAGTGATCCCGGAGCGGGAGGTCGAGATGAGCAGTTCTTC. Translating it yields CATSDPGAGGRDEQFF.

The chain has TRBV3-1 (or the pseudogene TRBV3-2) and TRBJ2-7; D remains ambiguous. V dropped 3 bases and J dropped 7 bases, with 10 bases sitting between them. The CDR3 spans 12 residues. The germline V gene encodes CDR1 LGHDT and CDR2 YNNKEL (reference sequence). CDR3 protein: CASSHTRWEQYF. CDR3 coding DNA: TGTGCCAGCAGCCATACCCGGTGGGAGCAGTACTTC.

This clone was found once. The CDR3 here is CASSLRGGANTEAFF. The CDR3, as DNA: TGTGCCAGCAGTTTAAGGGGCGGCGCGAACACTGAAGCTTTCTTT. V and J are TRBV28 and TRBJ1-1; a possible D gene is TRBD1 (5 bases). V was cut by 2 bases and J by 1 base, with 11 bases left in between. The germline CDR1 and CDR2 sequences are MDHEN and SYDVKM. The CDR3 is made up of 15 amino acids. Complete variable domain (other parts from reference TRBV28 and TRBJ1-1): DVKVTQSSRYLVKRTGEKVFLECVQDMDHENMFWYRQDPGLGLRLIYFSYDVKMKEKGDIPEGYSVSREKKERFSLILESASTNQTSMYLCASSLRGGANTEAFFGQGTRLTVV.

The chain has TRBV9 and TRBJ2-7; D is unresolved. Trimming removed 2 bases from V and 2 bases from J, with 14 bases in between. This CDR3 spans 15 amino acids. CDR1 is SGDLS and CDR2 is YYNGEE in the germline V gene. CDR3 protein: CASSVDPAGTYEQYF. CDR3 DNA: TGTGCCAGCAGCGTCGATCCGGCAGGAACCTACGAGCAGTACTTC.

This clone came up a few times. This chain uses TRBV28 with TRBJ2-7; 8 bases line up with TRBD2. From germline, CDR1 is MDHEN and CDR2 SYDVKM. This CDR3 is 14 amino acids long. J was trimmed by 4 bases and V by 1 base; bases with no gene match: 3. CDR3 coding DNA: TGTGCCAGCAGTTTATCTGGCGGGAGGTACGAGCAGTACTTC. The encoded protein is CASSLSGGRYEQYF.

This clone was counted a single time. The genes are TRBV11-1 and TRBJ1-1; TRBD1 is a possible D gene (6 bases). CDR1 and CDR2 from the germline V gene are SGHAT and FQDESV (reference sequence). This CDR3 region has 14 residues. With 0 bases removed from V and 7 bases from J, the gap between germline ends came to 12 bases. CDR3 sequence reads: CASSLARTVDEAFF. The CDR3 DNA reads as TGTGCCAGCAGCTTAGCCAGGACAGTTGATGAAGCTTTCTTT.

The chain employs TRBV29-1 and TRBJ2-1; D is perhaps TRBD2 (5 bases). Germline V lookup: CDR1 SQVTM, CDR2 ANQGSEA. Trimming removed 3 bases at V and 10 bases at J, with 22 bases between. The CDR3 is 15 residues long. The CDR3 reads CSVERAAAVLGEQFF. CDR3 in DNA: TGCAGCGTTGAGCGGGCAGCGGCAGTCCTTGGGGAGCAGTTCTTC.

This clone was detected only a few times. The chain couples TRBV2 to TRBJ1-1, with a possible D match to TRBD1 (5 bases). With 7 bases removed from V and 1 base from J, the gap between germline ends came to 13 bases. Germline V CDR1 and CDR2: SNHLY, FYNNEI. The CDR3 extends over 14 amino acids. The chain's CDR3 is CASTVDGQNTEAFF. For the CDR3, the DNA is TGTGCCAGCACCGTCGACGGACAGAACACTGAAGCTTTCTTT.

The chain links TRBV10-3 to TRBJ2-1, with TRBD2 matching 16 bases. Germline V gene data show CDR1 as ENHRY and CDR2 as SYGVKD. This CDR3 region has 16 residues. V gave up 6 bases and J gave up 6 bases; unmatched junction bases: 5. CDR3 sequence: CAIRHGTSGGVNEQFF. Here the CDR3 DNA reads TGTGCCATCAGGCACGGGACTAGCGGGGGGGTCAATGAGCAGTTCTTC.

J is TRBJ1-2 and V is TRBV28, with a tentative D call TRBD1 (5 bases). Trimming left V 7 bases short and J 6 bases short, with 15 bases between. Germline V lookup: CDR1 MDHEN, CDR2 SYDVKM. The CDR3 totals 13 residues. CDR3 in DNA: TGTGCCAGCACTAATACTGGGGGGGATGGCTACACCTTC. Translating gives CASTNTGGDGYTF.

The chain is built from TRBV13 and TRBJ1-1; 7 positions match TRBD1. The CDR3 covers 17 residues. Trimming at V came to 5 bases and at J to 0 bases, leaving 12 bases not matched to a gene. Germline V gene data show CDR1 as PRHDT and CDR2 as FYEKMQ (reference sequence). The CDR3 loop is CASSKTGFEDMNTEAFF. The CDR3 DNA sequence: TGTGCCAGCAGCAAGACAGGGTTTGAGGACATGAACACTGAAGCTTTCTTT.

J is TRBJ1-4 and V is TRBV18; 11 bases match TRBD1. The CDR3 has 13 amino acids. Per the germline V gene, CDR1 is KGHSH and CDR2 is LQKENI. V shed 6 bases, J shed 7 bases, and the junction held 1 base outside the gene matches. The CDR3: CASSGTGGEKLFF. CDR3 bases: TGTGCCAGCTCCGGGACAGGGGGTGAAAAACTGTTTTTT. Variable domain in full (rest from reference TRBV18 and TRBJ1-4): NAGVMQNPRHLVRRRGQEARLRCSPMKGHSHVYWYRQLPEEGLKFMVYLQKENIIDESGMPKERFSAEFPKEGPSILRIQQVVRGDSAAYFCASSGTGGEKLFFGSGTQLSVL.

The chain joins TRBV7-9 to TRBJ2-7; D is perhaps TRBD2 (5 bases). CDR3 length equals 16 residues. Trimming left V 1 base short and J 4 bases short, with 17 bases between. CDR1 and CDR2 (germline): SEHNR, FQNEAQ (reference sequence). CDR3: CASSLESSGHPYEQYF. The CDR3 DNA sequence: TGTGCCAGCAGCTTAGAATCCAGCGGTCATCCATACGAGCAGTACTTC. The variable domain in full, with the rest retrieved from reference TRBV7-9 and TRBJ2-7, is DTGVSQNPRHKITKRGQNVTFRCDPISEHNRLYWYRQTLGQGPEFLTYFQNEAQLEKSRLLSDRFSAERPKGSFSTLEIQRTEQGDSAMYLCASSLESSGHPYEQYFGPGTRLTVT.

The J gene is TRBJ2-7, the V gene TRBV9; a weak D match, TRBD2 (5 bases). This CDR3 has 15 residues. Germline CDR1 is SGDLS and CDR2 is YYNGEE. V was clipped by 1 base and J by 3 bases, with 14 bases between them. The CDR3 bases are TGTGCCAGCAGCGTATCTCTTGGGAGTGGCTACGAGCAGTACTTC. It specifies CASSVSLGSGYEQYF.

The V call is TRBV11-2, the J call TRBJ2-1; possible D gene TRBD2, 6 bases. This CDR3 spans 14 amino acids. Trimming pared 5 bases from V and 9 bases from J, leaving 17 bases between. Germline-derived CDR1 and CDR2 are SGHAT and FQNNGV. Here the CDR3 DNA reads TGTGCCAGCAGCGCGAGGACTACACTAGGTGAGCAGTTCTTC. Translating it yields CASSARTTLGEQFF.